This T cell receptor (beta chain) originates from a study of post-analysis software for immune sequencing data. Researchers reported that TCR beta cDNA libraries carried unique molecular identifiers. TCRdb recomputed calls from the PCR reads with MiXCR, one row per CDR3 protein. The sample has about 260,000 distinct CDR3 sequences, around 34% seen once. This clonotype came up a few times. The origin of this receptor is a girl under 18 with multiple sclerosis. Specimen: blood.

CDR3 nucleotides: TGCAGTGCTACACGACTAGCGGGAGCGGTCGGGGAGCTGTTTTTT. This codes for CSATRLAGAVGELFF. This chain connects TRBV20-1 to TRBJ2-2; 12 bases align to TRBD2. This CDR3 comprises 15 residues. Germline V CDR1 and CDR2: DFQATT, SNEGSKA (reference sequence). V trimming: 4 bases; J trimming: 7 bases; junction bases outside the gene matches: 7.